This T cell receptor (beta chain) was recorded in a study of T cell clones after liver transplantation. Study at large: Tolerant meant at least one year fully off immunosuppression without liver enzymes above twice normal.

Trimming removed 0 bases at V and 5 bases at J, with 8 bases between. Germline-derived CDR1 and CDR2 are MNHNY and SVGAGI (reference sequence). CDR3 length: 13 residues. Produced via immunoSEQ multiplex PCR; TCRdb's table is partial and in-frame only. The profile shows about 120,000 clones, about nine tenths of them singletons. The source of this sequence is a human patient who received a liver transplant. Some T cells here may be from the graft donor. The chain has TRBV6-6 and TRBJ2-7; D remains ambiguous. The sample here was CD4+ T cells from blood, taken 12 months after liver transplant. The CDR3: CASSYSVENEQYF. The CDR3 DNA is TGTGCCAGCAGTTACTCGGTGGAGAACGAGCAGTACTTC.